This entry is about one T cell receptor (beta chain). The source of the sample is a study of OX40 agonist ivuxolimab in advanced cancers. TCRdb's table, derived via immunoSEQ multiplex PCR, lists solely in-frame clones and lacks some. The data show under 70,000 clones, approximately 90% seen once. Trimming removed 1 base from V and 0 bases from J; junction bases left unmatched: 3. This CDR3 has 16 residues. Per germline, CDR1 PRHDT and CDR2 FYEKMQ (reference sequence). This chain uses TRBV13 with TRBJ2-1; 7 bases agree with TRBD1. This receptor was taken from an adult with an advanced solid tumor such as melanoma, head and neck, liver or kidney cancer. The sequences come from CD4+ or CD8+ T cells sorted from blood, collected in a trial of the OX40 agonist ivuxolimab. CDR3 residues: CASSLVPGGSYNEQFF. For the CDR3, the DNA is TGTGCCAGCAGCTTAGTGCCAGGGGGCTCCTACAATGAGCAGTTCTTC.